This T cell receptor beta chain was identified in a study of T-cell reconstitution after alpha-beta-depleted transplantation in children. V was clipped by 0 bases and J by 6 bases, with 6 bases between them. The CDR3 loop spans 12 amino acids. Germline V gene sequence: CDR1 SGDLS, CDR2 YYNGEE. This clonotype was seen repeatedly, ten times or more. Unique molecular identifiers were incorporated into the prepared TCRbeta library. TCRdb passed the PCR reads through MiXCR, listing each CDR3 protein once. The sample yields about 610,000 distinct CDR3 sequences, 10% seen once. Sequencing used PBMCs from the stem cell graft donor, obtained from the stem cell graft. The genes are TRBV9 and TRBJ1-1; D call uncertain. The receptor was derived from a human donor who donated a stem cell graft to a child with acute myeloid leukemia. CDR3 in DNA: TGTGCCAGCAGCGTAGCCGAGGCTGAAGCTTTCTTT. Amino acid sequence: CASSVAEAEAFF.